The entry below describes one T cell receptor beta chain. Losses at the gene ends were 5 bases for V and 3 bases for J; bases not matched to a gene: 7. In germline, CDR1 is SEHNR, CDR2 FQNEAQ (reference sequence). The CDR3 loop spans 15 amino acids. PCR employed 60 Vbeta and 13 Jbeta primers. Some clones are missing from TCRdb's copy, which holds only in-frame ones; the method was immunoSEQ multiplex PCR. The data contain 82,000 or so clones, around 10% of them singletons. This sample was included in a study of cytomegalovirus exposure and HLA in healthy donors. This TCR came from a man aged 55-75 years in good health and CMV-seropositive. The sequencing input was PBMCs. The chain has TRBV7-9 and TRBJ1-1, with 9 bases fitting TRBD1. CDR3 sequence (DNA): TGTGCCAGCAGCGCTCCGGGACAGGGCTACACTGAAGCTTTCTTT. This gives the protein CASSAPGQGYTEAFF.